This TCR beta chain was identified during a study of siplizumab effects on memory and regulatory T cells (dated by TCRdb to between 2018 and 2020). For the study in its entirety: The effect of the anti-CD2 antibody siplizumab on alloreactive T-cell subsets was examined in allogeneic mixed lymphocyte reactions constructed from human PBMCs.

In the case of this clone: The specificity of this receptor is unknown. No per-base quality is available; no much larger clone lies one base away.

V loses 7 bases at its end and J loses 8 bases; junction bases beyond the gene matches: 11. CDR1 LNHDA and CDR2 SQIVND were looked up in the germline V gene (reference sequence). The CDR3 goes from the cysteine to the phenylalanine over 15 residues. CDR3 DNA only is kept here, 45 bases in frame from base 1. The method behind the library was the immunoSEQ multiplex PCR assay. Roughly 10^5 TCR templates per sample were assayed on the deep sequencing platform. Genomic DNA extracted from sorted T cells was the material used for TCRbeta CDR3 sequencing. The original pipeline was this. The R programming language was used for clonal analysis of the TCRbeta CDR3 data. Unstimulated samples were compared with post-reaction CFSE-low samples to define alloreactive CD4+ and CD8+ clones. Alloreactive CD4+ clones were assigned to regulatory or non-regulatory origin by matching sequences to sorted unstimulated Treg and non-Treg repertoires. TCRdb re-hosts the immuneACCESS table, in-frame sequences only. Its copies lack some clones; in the studies checked, an unresolved V gene accounts for under half of them, and the cause for the rest is not known. The V and J calls and clone size are taken from that table; D and trimming were inferred from the DNA. Here the sample has more than 85,000 clones; around 90% occur a single time. Roughly 2.6% of the sample lies in the top ten.

TCRbeta CDR3 sequencing was performed on sorted unstimulated T cells and on proliferating T cells recovered from mixed lymphocyte reactions. Fresh whole blood from nine to eleven HLA-typed healthy donors was used to isolate PBMCs. On the study overall, not on this receptor specifically: About 75-95% of proliferating CD4+ or CD8+ clones could not be given a naive or memory phenotype. Whether proliferating Tregs from siplizumab cultures were suppressive was not functionally confirmed. The cumulative frequency of alloreactive sequences that could be traced back to unstimulated CD4+ memory T cells was significantly reduced by siplizumab. Among mappable alloreactive CD4+ clones, the Treg-derived fraction averaged around 69% with siplizumab versus roughly 30% in control reactions. Unstimulated naive T cells appeared more diverse than memory T cells, and naive cells seemed to contribute substantially to the alloresponse. Sequences below about 10^-5 frequency were poorly captured, so only a minor fraction of alloreactive clones could be mapped to unstimulated subsets.

The V gene is TRBV19 and the J gene is TRBJ2-1, with 10 central nucleotides matching TRBD1. The origin of this receptor is a human donor in good health. Some clones in this sample may be carry-over from other donors' samples. Sample: CD4+ T cells sorted from blood. CDR3 loop: CASKYGTGVKDEQFF. The DNA sequence is TGTGCCAGTAAGTACGGGACAGGGGTTAAGGATGAGCAGTTCTTC.